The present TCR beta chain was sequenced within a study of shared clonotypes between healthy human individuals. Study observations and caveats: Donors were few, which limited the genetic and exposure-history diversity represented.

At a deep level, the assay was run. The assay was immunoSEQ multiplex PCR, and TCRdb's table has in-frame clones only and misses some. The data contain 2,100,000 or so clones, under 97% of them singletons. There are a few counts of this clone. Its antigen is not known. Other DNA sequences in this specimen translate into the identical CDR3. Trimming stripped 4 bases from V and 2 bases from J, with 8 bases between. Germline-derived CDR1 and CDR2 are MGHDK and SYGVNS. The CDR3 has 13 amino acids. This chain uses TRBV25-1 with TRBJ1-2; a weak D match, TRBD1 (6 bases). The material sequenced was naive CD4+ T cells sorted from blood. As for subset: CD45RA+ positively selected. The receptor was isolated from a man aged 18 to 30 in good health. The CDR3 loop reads CASSGGQNYGYTF. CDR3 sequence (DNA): TGTGCCAGCAGTGGGGGACAAAACTATGGCTACACCTTC.